This is a list of T cell receptor beta chains from one sample in a study of identical twins. TCRdb reanalysed the 5' RACE reads using MiXCR and keeps one entry per CDR3 protein. The sample lists 1.5 million or so distinct CDR3 sequences; less than 35% were seen once. Sequencing was performed on cord blood. The receptors here all came from a newborn girl in good health. Both conserved end residues are part of each CDR3. The D gene is left open where the match is weak. Expanded clones are given a class, and other clones once, few, many or no size at all.

length	D	J	size	V	CDR3	DNA
15	TRBD2	TRBJ2-1	few	TRBV20-1	CSARVPSGAYNEQFF	TGCAGTGCTAGAGTACCCAGCGGGGCCTACAATGAGCAGTTCTTC
11	TRBD1	TRBJ2-5	few	TRBV6-5	CASSSRQGQYF	TGTGCCAGCAGTTCCCGACAGGGCCAGTACTTC
15	.	TRBJ1-2	.	TRBV6-4	CASSDSTAGNYGYTF	TGTGCCAGCAGTGACTCCACAGCCGGCAACTATGGCTACACCTTC
12	.	TRBJ2-3	many	TRBV25-1	CASSEYTDTQYF	TGTGCCAGCAGTGAATACACAGATACGCAGTATTTT
16	.	TRBJ2-7	few	TRBV18	CASSPGIGRSAYEQYF	TGTGCCAGCTCACCGGGGATAGGGAGGTCTGCCTACGAGCAGTACTTC
16	.	TRBJ2-3	few	TRBV12-3/TRBV12-4	CASSFSGRVLTDTQYF	TGTGCCAGCAGTTTTTCCGGGCGCGTGCTCACAGATACGCAGTATTTT
14	.	TRBJ1-2	.	TRBV10-3	CAISEMSSSYGYTF	TGTGCCATCAGTGAGATGTCCTCAAGCTATGGCTACACCTTC
13	.	TRBJ1-2	.	TRBV14	CASSQDGSWGYTF	TGTGCCAGCAGCCAAGACGGGTCTTGGGGCTACACCTTC
15	TRBD2	TRBJ2-3	few	TRBV20-1	CSARSSGGGSDTQYF	TGCAGTGCTAGATCTAGCGGGGGAGGCTCGGATACGCAGTATTTT
15	TRBD2	TRBJ2-7	few	TRBV7-9	CASSLAAGVTYEQYF	TGTGCCAGCAGCTTAGCGGCGGGGGTGACCTACGAGCAGTACTTC
11	.	TRBJ1-2	many	TRBV12-3/TRBV12-4	CASSSGYGYTF	TGTGCCAGCAGTTCAGGGTATGGCTACACCTTC
18	.	TRBJ1-1	.	TRBV7-9	CASSLAYHPGRLNTEAFF	TGTGCCAGCAGCTTAGCCTACCACCCCGGGAGACTAAACACTGAGGCTTTCTTT
15	.	TRBJ2-1	.	TRBV13	CASSLPSLASKEQFF	TGTGCCAGCAGCCTGCCATCACTAGCATCCAAGGAGCAGTTCTTC
15	TRBD2	TRBJ2-3	few	TRBV20-1	CSPKRTSPSTDTQYF	TGCAGCCCTAAGCGGACTAGCCCTAGCACAGATACGCAGTATTTT
12	.	TRBJ1-5	.	TRBV21-1	CASSKEGQPQHF	TGTGCCAGCAGCAAAGAAGGGCAGCCCCAGCATTTT
15	.	TRBJ1-5	.	TRBV21-1	CASSEDRGWSQPQHF	TGTGCCAGCAGCGAAGACAGGGGTTGGAGTCAGCCCCAGCATTTT
14	.	TRBJ1-2	.	TRBV7-2	CASSPGQYEYGYTF	TGTGCCAGCAGCCCAGGACAGTACGAGTATGGCTACACCTTC
14	.	TRBJ2-7	few	TRBV28	CASSLFVNSYEQYF	TGTGCCAGCAGTTTATTCGTGAACTCCTACGAGCAGTACTTC
12	.	TRBJ2-7	.	TRBV29-1	CSVGDMTYEQYF	TGCAGCGTTGGGGACATGACCTACGAGCAGTACTTC
11	.	TRBJ2-1	.	TRBV29-1	CSGTRGYEQFF	TGCAGCGGAACCAGGGGCTACGAGCAGTTCTTC
16	TRBD2	TRBJ2-1	.	TRBV7-2	CASSLAPTSGSDEQFF	TGTGCCAGCAGCTTAGCGCCGACTAGCGGGAGTGATGAGCAGTTCTTC
12	.	TRBJ2-1	many	TRBV5-1	CASSLVRGEQFF	TGCGCCAGCAGCTTGGTTCGGGGTGAGCAGTTCTTC
14	.	TRBJ2-4	.	TRBV12-5	CARLRGDRYNEQYF	TGTGCTAGATTAAGGGGAGATCGTTACAATGAGCAGTACTTC